This TCR beta chain was retrieved from a study of fetal regulatory T cell absence and autoimmunity. Study-wide results and caveats: In IPEX syndrome, oligoclonal enrichment was read as supporting prenatal antigen-driven autoimmunity in the pancreas. Pancreas TCRs were oligoclonally enriched versus cord blood, some clones over 100-fold. Pancreas and cord blood did not differ much in TRB family usage.

The CDR3 covers 15 residues. After removal of 3 bases from V and 3 bases from J, the junction contained 6 bases not matched to a gene. CDR1 is ENHRY and CDR2 is SYGVKD in the germline V gene. Regarding this clone: The target antigen is unknown.

Sequencing was at survey level. The repertoire was sequenced with immunoSEQ multiplex PCR; TCRdb's copy has only in-frame clones and lacks some. The data show 95,000 to 100,000 clones, with about 78% seen just once and 1.5% to 2% held by the top ten. Source material: pancreas tissue. This rearrangement joins TRBV10-3 to TRBJ1-2; 8 positions match TRBD1. The clonotype comes from a male donor with IPEX syndrome. The chain's CDR3 is CAISDPGGPHYGYTF. Here the CDR3 DNA reads TGTGCCATCAGTGACCCAGGGGGCCCGCACTATGGCTACACCTTC.